Listed below are T cell receptor beta chains from one sample, sequenced in a study of beta chain features in type 1 diabetes. Assay: immunoSEQ multiplex PCR; the TCRdb copy retains only in-frame clones and omits some. The table has 130,000 to 150,000 clones, 48% seen once; the top ten hold 0.35% to 0.45%. Material: Tregs from blood. The receptors were gathered from a man aged 18 to 29 in good health. Each CDR3 is given with its conserved first and last residue. A D gene is named only where the DNA matches it firmly. Expanded clones get a size class; other rows say once, few or many, or leave the size out.

D gene	J gene	clone size	V gene	CDR3 DNA	CDR3 protein
.	TRBJ1-2	.	TRBV6-5	TGTGCCAGCAGTCCGACAAAGTATGGCTACACCTTC	CASSPTKYGYTF
TRBD1	TRBJ1-3	.	TRBV5-1	TGCGCCAGCGCCCGGGACAGAACAAACACCATATATTTT	CASARDRTNTIYF
TRBD2	TRBJ2-5	.	TRBV19	TGTGCCAGTAGTACCTCGGACGGGGGGGAGACCCAGTACTTC	CASSTSDGGETQYF
.	TRBJ2-5	few	TRBV29-1	TGCAGCGGCAAGGCGGAAGAGACCCAGTACTTC	CSGKAEETQYF
.	TRBJ1-2	once	TRBV7-2	TGTGCCAGCAGGCCAGGGTCCCCGCTCTTGGGTGGCTACACCTTC	CASRPGSPLLGGYTF
.	TRBJ1-5	.	TRBV4-1	TGCGCCAGCAGCCAAGATGGCAGGGATCAGCCCCAGCATTTT	CASSQDGRDQPQHF
.	TRBJ1-1	.	TRBV30	TGTGCCTGGAGTCACAGGCGAAACACTGAAGCTTTCTTT	CAWSHRRNTEAFF
TRBD2	TRBJ2-7	.	TRBV10-3	TGTGCCGCCGCACGTGCGGGGACAGTAGCGGGGGGTGAGCAGTACTTC	CAAARAGTVAGGEQYF
TRBD2	TRBJ2-3	.	TRBV14	TGTGCCAGCAGTCTTCCGGGACTACTCACAGATACGCAGTATTTT	CASSLPGLLTDTQYF
.	TRBJ2-2	few	TRBV5-1	TGCGCCAGCAGTTCCAGCGGGGAGCTGTTTTTT	CASSSSGELFF
TRBD1	TRBJ1-6	.	TRBV5-1	TGCGCCAGCAGCCTCACAGGGGGATCACCCCTCCACTTT	CASSLTGGSPLHF
TRBD1	TRBJ2-7	.	TRBV6-1	TGTGCCAGCATCAGGGACAGAGCCTACGAGCAGTACTTC	CASIRDRAYEQYF
TRBD2	TRBJ2-7	.	TRBV5-1	TGCGCATCCAGGCGGGAGGTAATCTACGAGCAGTACTTC	CASRREVIYEQYF
TRBD1	TRBJ1-2	once	TRBV7-8	TGTGCCAGCAGCTTAAAAAGGGGACAGATCTTC	CASSLKRGQIF
.	TRBJ2-5	few	TRBV7-6	TGTGCCAGCAGCTTAGGGCCGGGTAAATCGTACTTC	CASSLGPGKSYF
.	TRBJ1-3	.	TRBV5-4	TGTGCCAGCAGCTGGGCAAGGGGAAACACCATATATTTT	CASSWARGNTIYF
.	TRBJ1-1	.	TRBV6-5	TGTGCCAGCAGCAAGCAGGGATTCACTGAAGCTTTCTTT	CASSKQGFTEAFF
.	TRBJ1-4	.	TRBV4-2	TGTGCCAGCAGCCAAGATGACAGAGAAAAACTGTTTTTT	CASSQDDREKLFF
TRBD2	TRBJ2-1	once	TRBV20-1	TGCAGTGCTAGTAGACTAGCAGAGCAGTTCTTC	CSASRLAEQFF
.	TRBJ2-2	.	TRBV29-1	TGCAGCGGCAAAAAGGACAGTAACACCGGGGAGCTGTTTTTT	CSGKKDSNTGELFF
.	TRBJ1-5	.	TRBV10-3	TGTGCCATCAGTTCAGGGGCTGGTCAGCCCCAGCATTTT	CAISSGAGQPQHF
TRBD2	TRBJ2-3	few	TRBV5-4	TGTGCCAGCAGCTTGGTGCCAGCGGGACGACCAGATACGCAGTATTTT	CASSLVPAGRPDTQYF
.	TRBJ2-7	.	TRBV11-2	TGTGCCAGCAGCTTCTGGCGGGGCCCGCAGTACTTC	CASSFWRGPQYF
.	TRBJ1-1	few	TRBV7-9	TGTGCCAGCAGCCACACTACTGTGAACACTGAAGCTTTCTTT	CASSHTTVNTEAFF
.	TRBJ2-3	few	TRBV19	TGTGCCAGTAGTCGGAGGGCGGGGAGCACAGATACGCAGTATTTT	CASSRRAGSTDTQYF
.	TRBJ2-1	.	TRBV19	TGTGCCAGTATCGGGAACTATTGGGAGCGGTTGTTCTTC	CASIGNYWERLFF
.	TRBJ2-2	.	TRBV5-1	TGCGCCAGCACCTCTTGGCGGAGTTCGAACACCGGGGAGCTGTTTTTT	CASTSWRSSNTGELFF
TRBD1	TRBJ1-2	.	TRBV6-6	TGTGCCAGCAGTTTCGGACAGGGGTATAATGGCTACACCTTC	CASSFGQGYNGYTF
.	TRBJ1-1	once	TRBV5-1	TGCGCCAGCAGCGCCGGAAGGGGGACTGAAGCTTTCTTT	CASSAGRGTEAFF
.	TRBJ2-1	.	TRBV7-9	TGTGCCAGCAGCCGAACACCGCCCTTGCTCGCGACAGTTAATGAGCAGTTCTTC	CASSRTPPLLATVNEQFF
TRBD2	TRBJ2-2	.	TRBV7-8	TGTGCCACCGTCGTCGGTGGTAGCGGGACCGGGGAGCTGTTTTTT	CATVVGGSGTGELFF
.	TRBJ2-1	.	TRBV2	TGTGCCAGCAGTGAGGAGGCGGCCTACAATGAGCAGTTCTTC	CASSEEAAYNEQFF
TRBD2	TRBJ2-7	few	TRBV7-3	TGTGCCAGCGCCCGGGGGGGGTTGTCCTCCTACGAGCAGTACTTC	CASARGGLSSYEQYF
TRBD1	TRBJ1-2	.	TRBV5-6	TGTGCCAGCAGCTTGATCAGGGGGACCTATGGCTACACCTTC	CASSLIRGTYGYTF
TRBD2	TRBJ2-7	.	TRBV10-3	TGTGCCATCAGGGAGAAACTAGCGGGTCCTTACGAGCAGTACTTC	CAIREKLAGPYEQYF
.	TRBJ2-5	.	TRBV6-6	TGTGCCAGCTCGACACCGTACCAAGAGACCCAGTACTTC	CASSTPYQETQYF
.	TRBJ1-1	few	TRBV29-1	TGCAGCGGCGGGTCGGCCACTGAAGCTTTCTTT	CSGGSATEAFF
TRBD1	TRBJ1-1	.	TRBV5-1	TGCGCCAGCAGCCCGGGGGACAGGGGGGCTTTCTTT	CASSPGDRGAFF
.	TRBJ2-3	.	TRBV6-5	TGTGCCAGCAGGCGACTAGGATTGGATACGCAGTATTTT	CASRRLGLDTQYF
TRBD1	TRBJ2-7	few	TRBV7-2	TGTGCCAGCAGCCCAGTGCGACAGGGCGGATACGAGCAGTACTTC	CASSPVRQGGYEQYF
TRBD1	TRBJ1-4	.	TRBV7-2	TGTGCCAGCAGCCCGACAGGGGGCCATGAAAAACTGTTTTTT	CASSPTGGHEKLFF
TRBD1	TRBJ1-2	.	TRBV20-1	TGCAGCCTCCCAGGGGGCTATGGCTACACCTTC	CSLPGGYGYTF
.	TRBJ2-6	.	TRBV27	TGTGCCAGCAGTCCTTACCGGTCTGGGGCCAACGTCCTGACTTTC	CASSPYRSGANVLTF
TRBD2	TRBJ2-3	.	TRBV18	TGTGCCAGCTTCGTCAGCGGGGGGGCAGATACGCAGTATTTT	CASFVSGGADTQYF
.	TRBJ1-4	.	TRBV25-1	TGTGCCAGCAGTGAATACACGGTCGGAGGGCCAGCCAGTGAAAAACTGTTTTTT	CASSEYTVGGPASEKLFF
.	TRBJ1-6	.	TRBV19	TGTGCCAGCCATCAGGGGAAGGATTCACCCCTCCACTTT	CASHQGKDSPLHF
TRBD1	TRBJ1-4	few	TRBV7-9	TGTGCCAGCAGCTTTCGGACAGGCCCAACTAATGAAAAACTGTTTTTT	CASSFRTGPTNEKLFF
.	TRBJ2-7	.	TRBV2	TGTGCCAGCAGGGACACCCGTTCCTACGAGCAGTACTTC	CASRDTRSYEQYF
.	TRBJ2-3	few	TRBV28	TGTGCCAGCAGCAGGCCGGATACGCAGTATTTT	CASSRPDTQYF
TRBD2	TRBJ2-5	.	TRBV5-1	TGCGCCAGCAGCCACCAACGGGGGGAACAGGAGACCCAGTACTTC	CASSHQRGEQETQYF
.	TRBJ2-2	.	TRBV7-9	TGTGCCAGCAGCTTAGCGAAGGAGGCCGGGGAGCTGTTTTTT	CASSLAKEAGELFF
TRBD2	TRBJ2-7	.	TRBV5-1	TGCGCCAGCAGCTTGGGAGGGAGGGCCATCCACGAGCAGTACTTC	CASSLGGRAIHEQYF
TRBD1	TRBJ1-1	once	TRBV14	TGTGCCAGCAGCAACAGGGGGTATAAGACTGAAGCTTTCTTT	CASSNRGYKTEAFF
TRBD1	TRBJ2-1	few	TRBV29-1	TGCAGCGCCGGGACAGGCTTATCCTACAATGAGCAGTTCTTC	CSAGTGLSYNEQFF
TRBD2	TRBJ2-3	.	TRBV7-2	TGTGCCAGCAGCTTCGACGCAGCGGGGGTGCGGGGTGGAGATACGCAGTATTTT	CASSFDAAGVRGGDTQYF
.	TRBJ2-7	few	TRBV18	TGTGCCAGCTCACCAGTCAGGGGCCACGAGCAGTACTTC	CASSPVRGHEQYF
.	TRBJ2-3	few	TRBV6-6	TGTGCCAGCAGTTGGGGGCCAGGCACAGATACGCAGTATTTT	CASSWGPGTDTQYF
.	TRBJ1-2	.	TRBV9	TGTGCCAGCAGCCCCCGCCCAGGGGACTATGGCTACACCTTC	CASSPRPGDYGYTF
.	TRBJ1-1	.	TRBV5-6	TGTGCCAGCACCCGGGGGTTTAACACTGAAGCTTTCTTT	CASTRGFNTEAFF